This TCR beta chain is drawn from a study of T cell changes during pregnancy in multiple sclerosis. Sequencing was performed with immunoSEQ multiplex PCR; in TCRdb, only in-frame clones are kept and a portion is missing. The table records around 85,000 clones, 90% to 95% of them present only once. This CDR3 is 15 amino acids long. The V end was cut by 6 bases, the J end by 15 bases, with 26 bases between. Germline CDR1 reads KGHSH; CDR2 reads LQKENI. Here the sequenced sample was PBMCs, taken in the first trimester of pregnancy. The gene calls are TRBV18 and TRBJ1-4, with D perhaps matching TRBD1 (6 bases). The receptor was isolated from a female donor in good health, serving as a control in a pregnancy study. Some clones in this sample may be carry-over from other donors' samples. The CDR3: CASSQTAAGAGALFF. CDR3 coding DNA: TGTGCCAGCTCTCAAACGGCGGCCGGGGCGGGGGCGTTGTTTTTT. The whole variable domain, remainder taken from reference TRBV18 and TRBJ1-4, is NAGVMQNPRHLVRRRGQEARLRCSPMKGHSHVYWYRQLPEEGLKFMVYLQKENIIDESGMPKERFSAEFPKEGPSILRIQQVVRGDSAAYFCASSQTAAGAGALFFGSGTQLSVL.